This T cell receptor beta chain was identified during a study of blood T cells in healthy people across ages. Background on the study: The template switching approach captured approximately one barcoded beta molecule for every two T cells. Broader study findings: Higher diversity and more naive CD4+ cells were features of long-lived donors, compared to aged donors.

V dropped 3 bases and J dropped 4; count of bases not matched to a gene: 4. The CDR3 sequence is 13 residues long. Germline assignment: CDR1 DFQATT and CDR2 SNEGSKA (reference sequence). A second PCR of about 7 to 11 cycles used a sample-barcoded 5' primer and a J-beta primer mix. TCRdb re-called the 5' RACE reads through MiXCR, storing one row per CDR3 protein. This table holds about 680,000 distinct CDR3 sequences, 49% found once. About this clonotype itself: Its cognate antigen is unknown.

The sample was blood. The source of this sequence is an older woman in good health. This chain links TRBV20-1 with TRBJ1-2, with TRBD1 identical over 8 bases. CDR3 in DNA: TGCAGTGCTAGGGGACAGGCCATCTATGGCTACACCTTC. Translating gives CSARGQAIYGYTF.